The sequence of this T cell receptor (beta chain) was determined in a study of CD8 T cells in ankylosing spondylitis (dated by TCRdb to about 2017). Turning to the overall study: The study profiled T cell receptor beta repertoires in healthy donors and ankylosing spondylitis patients to find disease-linked TCR variants. In total, the full study cohort was made up of approximately 99 healthy donors and 25 or so ankylosing spondylitis patients. Samples of peripheral blood were taken, and for ankylosing spondylitis patients, synovial fluid was collected as well. The full study reports these points: Some of the motif variants had been reported before in the synovial fluid and blood of reactive arthritis patients, a finding that suggests common disease-initiation mechanisms. A CD8+ phenotype was shown by the disease-linked clones, which were found at relatively low frequencies in peripheral blood. The disease-linked clones were reported to be significantly enriched in matched synovial fluid samples from ankylosing spondylitis patients. Blood from ankylosing spondylitis patients appeared to be characterized by a TCR beta motif composed of eight highly homologous amino acid variants.

As encoded in the germline V gene, CDR1 is ENHRY while CDR2 is SYGVKD. Trimming costs V 6 bases and J 1 base, and their ends lie 9 bases apart. The cysteine opens and the phenylalanine closes a CDR3 of 13 amino acids. Only the CDR3 part of the read is kept: 39 bases, read in frame from the first base. Sequenced using an Illumina HiSeq 2500. Quantitative 5'-RACE with molecular barcodes was the method used to prepare the TCR beta libraries. The original methods were these. Disease-linked TCR variants were identified with a new computational method built on a probabilistic model of VDJ rearrangement. TCRdb reprocessed the public reads (quality trimming at Q25 with fastp, clone calling with MiXCR) and kept in-frame beta chains. One record per CDR3 amino acid sequence lists the most common genes and DNA. The V and J calls, along with clone size, are taken from TCRdb and not from the paper's own processing. The sample table holds around 150,000 distinct CDR3 sequences, of which around 42% were seen once. The ten largest account for around 15% of the sample.

Synovial fluid samples were paired with blood samples taken from the same ankylosing spondylitis patients. Concerning this clonotype: Its antigen remains unidentified. Base qualities are not recorded, but no much larger clone differs from it by a single base.

The receptor was derived from a male donor with ankylosing spondylitis. Sequencing was performed on synovial fluid, either unsorted or a sorted T cell fraction (not recorded which). The chain couples TRBV10-3 to TRBJ1-1; the D gene is perhaps TRBD1, on 5 matching bases. The DNA is TGTGCCATCAGGGGGACGCCGAACACTGAAGCTTTCTTT. Translation gives CAIRGTPNTEAFF.